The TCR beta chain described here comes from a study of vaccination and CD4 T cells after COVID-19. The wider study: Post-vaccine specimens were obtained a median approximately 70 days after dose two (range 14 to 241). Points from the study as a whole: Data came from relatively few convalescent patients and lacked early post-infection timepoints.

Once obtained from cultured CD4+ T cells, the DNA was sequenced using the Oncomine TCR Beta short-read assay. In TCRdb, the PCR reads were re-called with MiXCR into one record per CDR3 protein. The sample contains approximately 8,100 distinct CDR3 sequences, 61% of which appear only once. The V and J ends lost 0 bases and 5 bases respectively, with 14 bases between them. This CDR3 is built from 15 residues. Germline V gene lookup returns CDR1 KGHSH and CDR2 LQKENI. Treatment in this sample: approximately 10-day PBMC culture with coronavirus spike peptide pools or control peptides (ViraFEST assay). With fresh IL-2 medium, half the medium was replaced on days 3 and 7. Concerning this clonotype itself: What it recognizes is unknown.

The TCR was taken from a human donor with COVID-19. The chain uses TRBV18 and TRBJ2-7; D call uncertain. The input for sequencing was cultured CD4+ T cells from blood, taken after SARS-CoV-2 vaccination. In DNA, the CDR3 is TGTGCCAGCTCACCACCGGTGGGTACGAACCACGAGCAGTACTTC. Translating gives CASSPPVGTNHEQYF.